Here is one T cell receptor beta chain with its context. These data are taken from a study of human T cells and chemical hapten exposure. Whole-study context: It was small differences in pooled library volume that mainly caused per-sample TCR yields to vary.

TCRdb called the RACE reads again in MiXCR, with one record for every CDR3 protein. The sample shows around 130,000 distinct CDR3 sequences, about 9.4% of them seen only once. The time point: healthy volunteer bleed at 2 weeks. The starting material, unfractionated whole blood, was used for total RNA extraction. The germline CDR1 and CDR2 sequences are MNHEY and SVGEGT. Losses at the gene ends were 8 bases for V and 12 bases for J; bases not matched to a gene: 14. This CDR3 region has 15 residues. Sequences were obtained from whole blood. The TCR was taken from a male donor in good health. Some clones in this sample may be carry-over from other donors' samples. The V gene is TRBV6-2 or TRBV6-3, the J gene TRBJ2-1, with 12 bases that match TRBD2. CDR3 residues: CASGASGRAGTGQFF. CDR3 DNA sequence: TGTGCCAGCGGGGCTAGCGGGAGGGCCGGCACGGGGCAGTTCTTC.